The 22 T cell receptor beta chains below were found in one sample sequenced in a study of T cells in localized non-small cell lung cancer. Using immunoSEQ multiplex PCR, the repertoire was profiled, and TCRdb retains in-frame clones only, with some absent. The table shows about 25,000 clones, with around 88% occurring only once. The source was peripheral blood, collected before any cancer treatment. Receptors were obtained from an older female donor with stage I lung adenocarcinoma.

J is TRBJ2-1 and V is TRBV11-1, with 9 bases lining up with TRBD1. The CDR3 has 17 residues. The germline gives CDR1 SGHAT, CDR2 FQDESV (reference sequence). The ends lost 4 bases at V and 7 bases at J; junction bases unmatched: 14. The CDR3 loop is CASSSANQGQGRNEQFF. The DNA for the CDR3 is TGTGCCAGCAGCTCTGCAAATCAAGGACAGGGGAGGAATGAGCAGTTCTTC.

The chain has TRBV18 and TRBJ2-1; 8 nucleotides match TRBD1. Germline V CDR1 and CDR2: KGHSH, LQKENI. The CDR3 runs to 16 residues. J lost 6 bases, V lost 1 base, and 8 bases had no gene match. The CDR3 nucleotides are TGTGCCAGCTCACCACGTTATGGACAGGGAGCCAATGAGCAGTTCTTC. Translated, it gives CASSPRYGQGANEQFF.

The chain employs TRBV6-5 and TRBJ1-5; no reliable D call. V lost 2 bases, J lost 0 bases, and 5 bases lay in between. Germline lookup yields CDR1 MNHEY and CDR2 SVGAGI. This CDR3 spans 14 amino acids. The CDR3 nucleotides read TGTGCCAGCAGTTACAGATATAGCAATCAGCCCCAGCATTTT. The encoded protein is CASSYRYSNQPQHF.

CDR3 loop: CASNQDRGNQPQHF. CDR3 coding DNA: TGTGCCAGCAATCAAGACAGGGGCAATCAGCCCCAGCATTTT. J is TRBJ1-5 and V is TRBV2; 7 nucleotides line up with TRBD1. This CDR3 has 14 residues. Germline V gene data show CDR1 as SNHLY and CDR2 as FYNNEI. After removal of 7 bases from V and 2 bases from J, the junction contained 5 bases not matched to a gene.

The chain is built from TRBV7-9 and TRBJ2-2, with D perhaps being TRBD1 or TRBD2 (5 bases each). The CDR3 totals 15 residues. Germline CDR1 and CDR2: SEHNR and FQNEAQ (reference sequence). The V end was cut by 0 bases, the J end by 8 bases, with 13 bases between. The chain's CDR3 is CASSLAGPLRGELFF. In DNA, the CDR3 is TGTGCCAGCAGCTTAGCGGGACCGCTGAGAGGGGAGCTGTTTTTT. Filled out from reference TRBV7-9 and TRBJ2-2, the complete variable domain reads DTGVSQNPRHKITKRGQNVTFRCDPISEHNRLYWYRQTLGQGPEFLTYFQNEAQLEKSRLLSDRFSAERPKGSFSTLEIQRTEQGDSAMYLCASSLAGPLRGELFFGEGSRLTVL.

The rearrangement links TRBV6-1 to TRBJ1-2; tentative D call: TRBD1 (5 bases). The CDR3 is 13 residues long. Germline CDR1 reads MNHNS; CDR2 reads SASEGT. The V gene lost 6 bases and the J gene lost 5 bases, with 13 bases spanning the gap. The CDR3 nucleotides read TGTGCCAGCAGCGGAGAGGGGCAATATGGCTACACCTTC. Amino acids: CASSGEGQYGYTF.

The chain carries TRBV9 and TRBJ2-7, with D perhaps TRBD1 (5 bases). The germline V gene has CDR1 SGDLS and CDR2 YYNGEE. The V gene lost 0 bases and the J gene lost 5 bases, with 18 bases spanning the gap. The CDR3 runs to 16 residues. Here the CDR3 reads CASSVDSAGKGNEQYF. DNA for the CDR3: TGTGCCAGCAGCGTAGATTCGGCAGGGAAAGGAAACGAGCAGTACTTC.

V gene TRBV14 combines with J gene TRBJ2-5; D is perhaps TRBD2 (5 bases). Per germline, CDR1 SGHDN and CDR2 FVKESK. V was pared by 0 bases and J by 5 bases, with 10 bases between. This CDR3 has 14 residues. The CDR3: CASSQEGSGETQYF. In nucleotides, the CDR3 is TGTGCCAGCAGCCAAGAAGGGTCGGGGGAGACCCAGTACTTC.

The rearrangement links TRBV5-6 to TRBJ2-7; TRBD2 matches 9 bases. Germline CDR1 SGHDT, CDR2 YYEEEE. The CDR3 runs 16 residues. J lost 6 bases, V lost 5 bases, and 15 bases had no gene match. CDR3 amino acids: CASSPDRPGLAFEQYF. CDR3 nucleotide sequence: TGTGCCAGCAGTCCGGACAGGCCGGGACTAGCTTTCGAGCAGTACTTC.

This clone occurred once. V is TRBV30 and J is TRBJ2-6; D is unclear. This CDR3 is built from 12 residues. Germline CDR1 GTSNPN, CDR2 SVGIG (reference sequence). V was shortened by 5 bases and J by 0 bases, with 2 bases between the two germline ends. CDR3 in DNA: TGTGCCTGGCTCTCTGGGGCCAACGTCCTGACTTTC. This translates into CAWLSGANVLTF.

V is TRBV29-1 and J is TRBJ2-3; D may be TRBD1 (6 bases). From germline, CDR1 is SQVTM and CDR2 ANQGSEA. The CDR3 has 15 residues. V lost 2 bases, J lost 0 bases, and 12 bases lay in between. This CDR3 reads CSVELAQGSTDTQYF. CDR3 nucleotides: TGCAGCGTTGAATTGGCACAGGGCAGCACAGATACGCAGTATTTT.

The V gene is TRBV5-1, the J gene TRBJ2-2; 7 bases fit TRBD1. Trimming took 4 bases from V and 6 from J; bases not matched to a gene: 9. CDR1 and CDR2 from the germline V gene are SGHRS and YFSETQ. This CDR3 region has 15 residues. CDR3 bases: TGCGCCAGCAGCCCCGACAGGGTGATGGCCGGGGAGCTGTTTTTT. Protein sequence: CASSPDRVMAGELFF.

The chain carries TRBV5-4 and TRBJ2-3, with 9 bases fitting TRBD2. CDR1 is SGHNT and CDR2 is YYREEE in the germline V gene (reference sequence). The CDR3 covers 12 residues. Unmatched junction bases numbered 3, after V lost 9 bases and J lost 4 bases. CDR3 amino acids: CATRGGADTQYF. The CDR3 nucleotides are TGTGCCACCCGCGGGGGGGCAGATACGCAGTATTTT.

The CDR3 DNA reads as TGTGCCAGCTCACAGGGTTTTGCGAACACTGAAGCTTTCTTT. It codes for CASSQGFANTEAFF. The chain combines TRBV18 with TRBJ1-1; D unresolved. The germline V gene has CDR1 KGHSH and CDR2 LQKENI. The CDR3 extends over 14 amino acids. V lost 4 bases and J lost 1, with 10 bases in between.

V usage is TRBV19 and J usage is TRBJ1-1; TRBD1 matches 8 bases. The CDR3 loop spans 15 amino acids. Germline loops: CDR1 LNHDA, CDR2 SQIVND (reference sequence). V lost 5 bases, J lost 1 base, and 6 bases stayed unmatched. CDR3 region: CASSPTGGGNTEAFF. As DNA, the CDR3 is TGTGCCAGTAGTCCTACAGGGGGTGGGAACACTGAAGCTTTCTTT.

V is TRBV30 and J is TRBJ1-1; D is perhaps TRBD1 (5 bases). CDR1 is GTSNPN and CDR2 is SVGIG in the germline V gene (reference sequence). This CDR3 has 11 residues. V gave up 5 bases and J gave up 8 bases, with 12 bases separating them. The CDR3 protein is CAWGAGSEAFF. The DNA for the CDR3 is TGTGCCTGGGGGGCCGGCTCGGAAGCTTTCTTT.

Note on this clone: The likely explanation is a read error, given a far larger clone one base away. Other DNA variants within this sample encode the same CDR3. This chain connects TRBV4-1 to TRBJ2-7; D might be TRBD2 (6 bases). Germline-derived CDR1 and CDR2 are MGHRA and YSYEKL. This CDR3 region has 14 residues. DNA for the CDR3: TGCGCCAGTAGCCAGGGACTGGACAATTACGAGCAGTACTTC. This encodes CASSQGLDNYEQYF.

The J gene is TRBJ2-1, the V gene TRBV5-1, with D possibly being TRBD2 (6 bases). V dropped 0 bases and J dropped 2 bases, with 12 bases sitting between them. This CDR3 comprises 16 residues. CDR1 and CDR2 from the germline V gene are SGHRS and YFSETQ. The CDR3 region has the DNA TGCGCCAGCAGCTTGGGGGAGGCGGGCCCCTACAATGAGCAGTTCTTC. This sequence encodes CASSLGEAGPYNEQFF.

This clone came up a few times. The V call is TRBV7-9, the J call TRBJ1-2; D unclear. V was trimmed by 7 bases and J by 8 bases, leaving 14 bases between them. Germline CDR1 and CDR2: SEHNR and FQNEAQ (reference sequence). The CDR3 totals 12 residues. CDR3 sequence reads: CASNPGRGGYTF. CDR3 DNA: TGTGCCAGCAATCCGGGGAGAGGCGGCTACACCTTC.

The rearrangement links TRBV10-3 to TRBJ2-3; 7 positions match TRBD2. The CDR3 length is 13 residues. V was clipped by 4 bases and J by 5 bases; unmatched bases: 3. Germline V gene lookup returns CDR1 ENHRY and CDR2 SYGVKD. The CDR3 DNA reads TGTGCCATCAGTGGGACGGGGGGAGATACGCAGTATTTT. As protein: CAISGTGGDTQYF.

DNA of the CDR3: TGTGCCAGCAGTCCAGCTGGGGCAGGGAGCTATGGCTACACCTTC. This sequence encodes CASSPAGAGSYGYTF. J is TRBJ1-2 and V is TRBV27, with a weak D call TRBD1 (5 bases). The length of the CDR3 is 15 residues. Germline V gives CDR1 MNHEY, CDR2 SMNVEV (reference sequence). The germline V and J ends were trimmed by 5 bases and 4 bases, with 17 bases remaining between them.

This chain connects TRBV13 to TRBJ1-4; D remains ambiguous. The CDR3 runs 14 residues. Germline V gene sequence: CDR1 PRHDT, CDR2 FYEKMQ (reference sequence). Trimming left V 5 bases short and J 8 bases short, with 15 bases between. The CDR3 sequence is CASSMDGVGEKLFF. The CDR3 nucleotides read TGTGCCAGCAGCATGGACGGGGTTGGAGAAAAACTGTTTTTT.